These T cell receptor beta chains were read from a single sample in a study of blood T cells in healthy people across ages. Each CDR3 protein is one row after TCRdb ran MiXCR on the 5' RACE reads. The sample lists hundreds of thousands of distinct CDR3 sequences; 62% were seen once. The specimen sequenced was blood. The receptors come from a man under 40 in good health. The CDR3 runs from the conserved cysteine through the conserved F or W. A D gene is named only where the DNA matches it firmly. Rows may omit the clone size; those that give it use once, few, many or a size class.

abundance	d_gene	v_gene	j_gene	CDR3nt	CDR3aa
-	-	TRBV21-1	TRBJ2-7	TGTGCCAGCAGCAAGGTAAAGGGTCCTATCAACGAGCAGTACTTC	CASSKVKGPINEQYF
few	-	TRBV7-2	TRBJ2-7	TGTGCCAGCAGCTTATATAGGGTTAGCTCCTACGAGCAGTACTTC	CASSLYRVSSYEQYF
-	TRBD2	TRBV5-1	TRBJ2-3	TGCGCCAGCAGCTTGACTAGCGGGTTGGTAGATACGCAGTATTTT	CASSLTSGLVDTQYF
few	TRBD1	TRBV2	TRBJ1-4	TGTGCCAGCAGTGTTGGGACAGGGAGTGAAAAACTGTTTTTT	CASSVGTGSEKLFF
-	TRBD1	TRBV6-5	TRBJ2-4	TGTGCCAGCAGTTATGGACAGGCCCCCTACGTGCAGTACTTC	CASSYGQAPYVQYF
-	-	TRBV4-3	TRBJ2-3	TGCGCCAGCAGCCAGGGAATGGGGGTAGATACGCAGTATTTT	CASSQGMGVDTQYF
few	-	TRBV12-3/TRBV12-4	TRBJ2-5	TGTGCCAGCTCTAAGGGGGGGGCCCAAGAGACCCAGTACTTC	CASSKGGAQETQYF
-	-	TRBV29-1	TRBJ2-1	TGCAGCGTTGAAAGTTGGCCGGGGAATGAGCAGTTCTTC	CSVESWPGNEQFF
-	-	TRBV12-3/TRBV12-4	TRBJ2-5	TGTGCCAGCAACCCCACCGAGGCGGGGCTCGGGGAGACCCAGTACTTC	CASNPTEAGLGETQYF
-	-	TRBV29-1	TRBJ1-2	TGCAGCGTTGAAGAAACGGGCTATGGCTACACCTTC	CSVEETGYGYTF
few	TRBD1	TRBV20-1	TRBJ1-1	TGCAGTGCTAATTGGGGGACAGGCCCGAACACTGAAGCTTTCTTT	CSANWGTGPNTEAFF
-	-	TRBV3-1	TRBJ1-1	TGTGCCAGCAGCCGAACAGCGGCGGTAGGGTCTGAAGCTTTCTTT	CASSRTAAVGSEAFF
-	TRBD1	TRBV27	TRBJ2-4	TGTGCCAGCAGTTTACCAGGACGGGACAGGGGGCGATTGAGGGAGCAGTACTTC	CASSLPGRDRGRLREQYF
-	TRBD1	TRBV12-3/TRBV12-4	TRBJ2-6	TGTGCCAGCAGCCGACAGGGGGTCGGGGCCAACGTCCTGACTTTC	CASSRQGVGANVLTF
-	-	TRBV7-9	TRBJ2-3	TGTGCCAGCAGCTTAGTAATCGCGGGGCCCACAGATACGCAGTATTTT	CASSLVIAGPTDTQYF
-	-	TRBV6-6	TRBJ2-1	TGTGCCAGCAGTTACAACAGGGCTAGCAATGAGCAGTTCTTC	CASSYNRASNEQFF
-	-	TRBV11-2	TRBJ2-2	TGTGCCAGCAGCTTCTCGGGTCGAAAGCCGTCCGGGGAGCTGTTTTTT	CASSFSGRKPSGELFF
few	-	TRBV6-6	TRBJ1-2	TGTGCCAGCCAATTGCAGCCCGACTCTAACTATGGCTACACCTTC	CASQLQPDSNYGYTF
few	-	TRBV29-1	TRBJ2-4	TGCAGCGGGAGTGAGGTGGGGGTAGCCAAAAACATTCAGTACTTC	CSGSEVGVAKNIQYF
-	-	TRBV7-9	TRBJ1-1	TGTGCCAGCAGCCCCACTCTATCGGACACTGAAGCTTTCTTT	CASSPTLSDTEAFF
-	-	TRBV5-1	TRBJ2-5	TGCGCCAGCAGCCTAAACGGGTTTCAAGAGACCCAGTACTTC	CASSLNGFQETQYF
-	-	TRBV6-5	TRBJ1-2	TGTGCCAGCAGTGCGGGACGGAGCTATGGCTACACCTTC	CASSAGRSYGYTF
-	-	TRBV28	TRBJ2-2	TGTGCCAGCAGTTCCTCAGGGAGAGTGGACACCGGGGAGCTGTTTTTT	CASSSSGRVDTGELFF
many	-	TRBV12-3/TRBV12-4	TRBJ1-1	TGTGCCAGCAGTTTTGAGGCCGACACCAGCACTGAAGCTTTCTTT	CASSFEADTSTEAFF
-	TRBD2	TRBV7-2	TRBJ2-5	TGTGCCAGCAGCTTCGGACTAGCGGGGGGGCGCAATCTGGAGACCCAGTACTTC	CASSFGLAGGRNLETQYF
-	-	TRBV29-1	TRBJ2-3	TGCAGCGTTGATCAGGGAAGCACAGATACGCAGTATTTT	CSVDQGSTDTQYF
-	-	TRBV15	TRBJ2-1	TGTGCCACCAGCAGAGATCTAGCTGAGCAGTTCTTC	CATSRDLAEQFF
-	TRBD2	TRBV4-3	TRBJ2-7	TGCGCCAGCAGCTTCGGGGGGGCGCACAACTACGAGCAGTACTTC	CASSFGGAHNYEQYF
few	TRBD2	TRBV29-1	TRBJ2-3	TGCAGCGTCGGATCGGCGGGGGGGTACACAGATACGCAGTATTTT	CSVGSAGGYTDTQYF
-	-	TRBV2	TRBJ2-1	TGTGCCAGCAGTGAACGGGGGACGGGTGAGCAGTTCTTC	CASSERGTGEQFF
-	-	TRBV6-1	TRBJ2-7	TGTGCCAGCAGGGGTACACACTCCTACGAGCAGTACTTC	CASRGTHSYEQYF
-	TRBD1	TRBV4-3	TRBJ2-7	TGCGCCAGCAGCCGCTACAGGGGGTACGAGCAGTACTTC	CASSRYRGYEQYF
few	TRBD1	TRBV10-2	TRBJ2-7	TGCGCCAGCAGGACAGGGCCAGGCGGTGTTTGGGAGCAGTACTTC	CASRTGPGGVWEQYF
-	TRBD2	TRBV12-3/TRBV12-4	TRBJ2-1	TGTGCCAGCAGTGCGCGGGGGACTAGCGACCGAGTTGTTCAGTTCTTC	CASSARGTSDRVVQFF
once	TRBD1	TRBV9	TRBJ1-2	TGTGCCAGCAGCGACGGGACAGGTTATTATGGCTACACCTTC	CASSDGTGYYGYTF
-	-	TRBV12-3/TRBV12-4	TRBJ2-5	TGTGCCAGCTCTTATCCCGAACTTACCCAGTACTTC	CASSYPELTQYF
-	TRBD1	TRBV30	TRBJ1-1	TGTGCCTGGAGTGCCACAGGGGGCACTGAAGCTTTCTTT	CAWSATGGTEAFF
few	TRBD1	TRBV2	TRBJ2-7	TGTGCCTCCACCACAGGGGCGACGTTCTACGAGCAGTACTTC	CASTTGATFYEQYF
-	TRBD2	TRBV2	TRBJ2-4	TGTGCCAGCAGTGAGGGTACAGGCTGGGGGGGAAACATTCAGTACTTC	CASSEGTGWGGNIQYF
few	TRBD1	TRBV18	TRBJ2-7	TGTGCCAGCTCACCACCGGACAGGAACTCCTACGAGCAGTACTTC	CASSPPDRNSYEQYF